This T cell receptor (beta chain) was recovered during a study of CD8 T cells in Susac syndrome. The authors carried out high-throughput sequencing of TCR beta. They applied it to CD8+ and CD4+ T cells obtained from blood. Stable or active relapsing-remitting multiple sclerosis, untreated and meeting revised McDonald criteria, defined the controls. The authors reverse transcribed roughly 0.5 to 1 ug RNA with random hexamers. Across 54 Vbeta and 13 Jbeta, immunoSEQ multiplex PCR amplified TCR beta CDR3. TCRdb re-called the immunoSEQ multiplex PCR reads through MiXCR, storing one row per CDR3 protein. Of 200,000 or so distinct CDR3 sequences in the sample, about 95% were seen once. Germline V lookup: CDR1 SNHLY, CDR2 FYNNEI. The CDR3 is 13 residues long. This clonotype was counted a single time. An end of the junction does not agree with germline; a read error may underlie this.

Input material: CD4+ T cells from PBMCs. The chain uses TRBV2 and TRBJ2-1; D call uncertain. The receptor's source is a human donor with multiple sclerosis. For the CDR3, the DNA is TGTGCCAGCAGGGACCCGCCTATGAGCAGTTCGTCCTTC. It yields the protein CASRDPPMSSSSF.